This record covers a single T cell receptor beta chain. The data originate from a study of control samples from healthy donors and cancer patients. Germline CDR1 is LNHDA and CDR2 is SQIVND (reference sequence). The CDR3 length is 13 residues. The germline V and J ends were trimmed by 4 bases and 4 bases, with 10 bases remaining between them. The method was immunoSEQ multiplex PCR; TCRdb's version includes in-frame clones alone and lacks a portion of them. The repertoire holds 150,000 or so clones, with about 94% as singletons. The TCR was taken from a woman aged 40-49 years in good health. Sequences were obtained from blood. V gene TRBV19 combines with J gene TRBJ2-5; D unclear. CDR3 bases: TGTGCCAGTAGTACCCCAATGGGAGAGACCCAGTACTTC. This codes for CASSTPMGETQYF.